This T cell receptor (beta chain) was sequenced for a study of cytomegalovirus exposure and HLA in healthy donors. Overall study: Inside one of the first data releases sat about 91 million unique TCRs taken from HLA-typed donors. General study results and limits: Segments of the TCR beta V type were, in most cases, productive about 87% or about 30% of the time in an earlier analysis. Per published accounts, TCR beta sequences correctly predicted the HLA-A and HLA-B alleles of most subjects.

This clone has more than one count but fewer than ten. Its antigen is undetermined. This CDR3 spans 16 amino acids. Germline V gene data show CDR1 as MNHNY and CDR2 as SVGAGI (reference sequence). Unmatched junction bases numbered 16, after V lost 8 bases and J lost 4 bases. Use of 60 Vbeta and 13 Jbeta primers characterized the PCR. Profiled with immunoSEQ multiplex PCR; TCRdb holds only in-frame clones, not every one. The table lists 150,000 to 200,000 clones, about four fifths of them singletons. This receptor was taken from a male donor in good health and CMV-seropositive. Sequencing was done on a sample of PBMCs. J is TRBJ1-2 and V is TRBV6-6; 7 bases match TRBD1. The CDR3 DNA is TGTGCCAGCGGTTCACGGACAGGCTTGGTCCTCTATGGCTACACCTTC. Translated, it gives CASGSRTGLVLYGYTF.